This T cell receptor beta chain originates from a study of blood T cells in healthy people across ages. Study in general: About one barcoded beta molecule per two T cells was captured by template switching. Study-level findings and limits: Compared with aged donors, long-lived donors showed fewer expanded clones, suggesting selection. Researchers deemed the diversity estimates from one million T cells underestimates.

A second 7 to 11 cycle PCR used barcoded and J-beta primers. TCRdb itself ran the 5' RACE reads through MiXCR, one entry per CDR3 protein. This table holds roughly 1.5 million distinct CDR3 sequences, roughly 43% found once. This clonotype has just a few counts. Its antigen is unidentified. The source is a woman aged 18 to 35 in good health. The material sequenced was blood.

CDR3 region: CSARVASTYGYTF. CDR3 nucleotide sequence: TGCAGTGCTAGGGTGGCGAGTACCTATGGCTACACCTTC. The chain combines TRBV20-1 with TRBJ1-2; D uncertain. Germline V gene lookup returns CDR1 DFQATT and CDR2 SNEGSKA (reference sequence). V lost 3 bases and J lost 4, with 12 bases in between. The CDR3 totals 13 residues.